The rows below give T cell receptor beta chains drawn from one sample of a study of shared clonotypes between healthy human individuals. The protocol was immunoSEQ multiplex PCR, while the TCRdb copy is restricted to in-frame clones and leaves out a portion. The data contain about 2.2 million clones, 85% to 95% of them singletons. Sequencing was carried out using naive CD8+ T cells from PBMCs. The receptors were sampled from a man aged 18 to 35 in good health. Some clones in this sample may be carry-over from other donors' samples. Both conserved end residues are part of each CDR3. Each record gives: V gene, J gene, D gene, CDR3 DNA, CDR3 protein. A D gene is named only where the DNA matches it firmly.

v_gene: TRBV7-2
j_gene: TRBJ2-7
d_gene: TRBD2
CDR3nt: TGTGCCAGCAGCGTTACTAGCGGGAGGGCCGTTTTTTACGAGCAGTACTTC
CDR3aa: CASSVTSGRAVFYEQYF

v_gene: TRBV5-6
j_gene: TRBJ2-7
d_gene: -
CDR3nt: TGTGCCAGCAGCTTGGCCGCGGGCCTTCCCTACGAGCAGTACTTC
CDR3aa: CASSLAAGLPYEQYF

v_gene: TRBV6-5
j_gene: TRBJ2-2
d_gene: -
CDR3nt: TGTGCCAGCAGTTACTCGCTAAACACCGGGGAGCTGTTTTTT
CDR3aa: CASSYSLNTGELFF

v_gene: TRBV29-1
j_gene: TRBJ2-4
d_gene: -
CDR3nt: TGCAGCGTTGAAGAGTCAGGGGAAAACATTCAGTACTTC
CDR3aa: CSVEESGENIQYF

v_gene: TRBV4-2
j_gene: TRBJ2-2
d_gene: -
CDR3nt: TGTGCCAGCAGCGAGGGGCTAGAATTAGGTGCCGGGGAGCTGTTTTTT
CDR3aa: CASSEGLELGAGELFF

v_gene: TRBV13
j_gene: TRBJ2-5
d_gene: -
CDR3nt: TGTGCCAGCAGCTATAGCGTAAGAGAGACCCAGTACTTC
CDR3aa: CASSYSVRETQYF

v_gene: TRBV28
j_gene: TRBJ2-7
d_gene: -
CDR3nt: TGTGCCAGCAGTTTAGTGGGGGGATCCTACGAGCAGTACTTC
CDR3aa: CASSLVGGSYEQYF

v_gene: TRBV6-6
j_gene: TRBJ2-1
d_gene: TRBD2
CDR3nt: TGTGCCAGCAATGCACTAGCGCGGCTTGGAAATGAGCAGTTCTTC
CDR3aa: CASNALARLGNEQFF

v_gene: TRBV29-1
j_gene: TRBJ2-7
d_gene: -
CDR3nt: TGCAGCGTTGAAGAATCAGGGGGGATATACGAGCAGTACTTC
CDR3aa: CSVEESGGIYEQYF

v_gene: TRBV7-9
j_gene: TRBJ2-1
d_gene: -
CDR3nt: TGTGCCAGCAGCCCGTGGGGGTATGAGCAGTTCTTC
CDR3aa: CASSPWGYEQFF

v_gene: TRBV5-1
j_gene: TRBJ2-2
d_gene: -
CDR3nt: TGCGCCAGCAGCCACGACAGTGGTGGGGAGCTGTTTTTT
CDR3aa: CASSHDSGGELFF